This passage covers 26 T cell receptor beta chains from one sample sequenced in a study of cytomegalovirus exposure and HLA in healthy donors. The PCR contained 60 Vbeta and 13 Jbeta primers. Generated by immunoSEQ multiplex PCR, the TCRdb table keeps only in-frame clones and is missing some. The data show 190,000 or so clones, 75% to 85% seen once. The sample comprised PBMCs. These receptors originate from a woman between 50 and 59 years old in good health and CMV-seropositive.

The chain recombines TRBV5-1 with TRBJ2-5; weak D call: TRBD2 (7 bases). The DNA end is more similar to TRBJ2-7, so the J call may be wrong. CDR1 SGHRS and CDR2 YFSETQ come from the germline V gene. The CDR3 totals 15 residues. CDR3 sequence: CASSWSARGEGEQYF. CDR3 sequence (DNA): TGCGCCAGCAGCTGGAGCGCTAGGGGGGAGGGCGAGCAGTACTTC.

The gene calls are TRBV19 and TRBJ1-5, with TRBD1 identical over 7 bases. There are 13 residues in the CDR3. Trimming removed 6 bases from V and 7 bases from J; junction bases left unmatched: 6. Germline V lookup: CDR1 LNHDA, CDR2 SQIVND (reference sequence). CDR3 residues: CASRNRGNQPQHF. CDR3 sequence (DNA): TGTGCCAGTAGGAACAGGGGAAACCAGCCCCAGCATTTT.

Points on this clone: Germline and junction disagree at one end, which may indicate a read error. The chain recombines TRBV5-1 with TRBJ1-6, with no clear D. This CDR3 has 14 amino acids. Germline loops: CDR1 SGHRS, CDR2 YFSETQ. The CDR3 is CASSLETLGSLLHF. In DNA form, the CDR3 reads TGCGCCAGCAGCTTGGAAACTCTGGGCTCACTCCTCCACTTT.

A remark on this clone: Sequence at one end of the junction differs from germline and may be a read error. The gene calls are TRBV7-9 and TRBJ2-5, with 9 bases lining up with TRBD1. This CDR3 is built from 16 residues. The V gene's germline CDR1 is SEHNR and CDR2 FQNEAQ (reference sequence). CDR3 DNA sequence: TGTTCCAGCAGCTTGGGCGGGACAGGGCCCCAAGAGACCCAGTACTTC. It yields the protein CSSSLGGTGPQETQYF.

This clone came up once. CDR3 DNA sequence: TGTGCCATCAGTGAGACCGCCGGGGGGCAGGATAAGCAGTTCTTC. It is translated as CAISETAGGQDKQFF. The chain combines TRBV10-3 with TRBJ2-1, with D possibly being TRBD2 (7 bases). The CDR3 is 15 amino acids. Trimming removed 2 bases at V and 11 bases at J, with 19 bases between. Germline V gene lookup returns CDR1 ENHRY and CDR2 SYGVKD.

The rearrangement links TRBV15 to TRBJ1-1, with D possibly being TRBD1 (6 bases). The CDR3 runs 14 residues. Trimming left V 4 bases short and J 1 base short, with 10 bases between. Per the germline V gene, CDR1 is LNHNV and CDR2 is YYDKDF (reference sequence). CDR3 in amino acids: CATSKGTKNTEAFF. The CDR3 nucleotides read TGTGCCACCAGCAAGGGGACAAAGAACACTGAAGCTTTCTTT.

The chain links TRBV7-9 to TRBJ2-5; D is unclear. In germline, CDR1 is SEHNR, CDR2 FQNEAQ (reference sequence). The germline V and J ends were trimmed by 1 base and 4 bases, with 25 bases remaining between them. The CDR3 is made up of 19 amino acids. This CDR3 reads CASSLVGGVGLISGETQYF. CDR3 sequence (DNA): TGTGCCAGCAGCTTAGTAGGTGGCGTGGGCCTAATAAGTGGAGAGACCCAGTACTTC.

V usage is TRBV2 and J usage is TRBJ2-7; D may be TRBD1 (6 bases). Trimming pared 4 bases from V and 2 bases from J, leaving 27 bases between. Germline values: CDR1 SNHLY, CDR2 FYNNEI. This CDR3 spans 19 amino acids. The CDR3 coding sequence is TGTGCCAGCAGTGTAAGGGGGACGTTACGGGCAAAACGGACCTACGAGCAGTACTTC. Translation gives CASSVRGTLRAKRTYEQYF.

The J gene is TRBJ2-1, the V gene TRBV7-6, with a possible D match to TRBD1 (6 bases). CDR1 is SGHVS, CDR2 FNYEAQ, per germline. This CDR3 spans 13 amino acids. Trimming took 5 bases from V and 10 from J, leaving 15 bases between them. The CDR3 DNA follows: TGTGCCAGCAGCCTCGACAGGTTAGACGAGCAGTTCTTC. Protein: CASSLDRLDEQFF.

The rearrangement joins TRBV4-2 to TRBJ2-3; TRBD2 agrees at 11 bases. V lost 0 bases, J lost 4 bases, and 6 bases stayed unmatched. The germline CDR1 and CDR2 sequences are LGHNA and YNFKEQ. The CDR3 totals 17 residues. CDR3 in amino acids: CASSQDTSGSPADTQYF. CDR3 coding DNA: TGTGCCAGCAGCCAAGATACTAGCGGGAGTCCGGCAGATACGCAGTATTTT.

The chain carries TRBV21-1 and TRBJ2-3; the tabulated D call, TRBD2, remains unverified against the DNA. TRBV21-1 is noted as a pseudogene. The CDR3 is 17 residues long. The CDR3 spells CASSKTGLAALTDTQYF. Here the CDR3 DNA reads TGTGCCAGCAGCAAAACCGGCCTAGCGGCCCTCACAGATACGCAGTATTTT.

V and J are TRBV20-1 and TRBJ1-2; 7 bases are shared with TRBD1. After removal of 6 bases from V and 3 bases from J, the junction contained 1 base not matched to a gene. This CDR3 is 11 amino acids long. CDR1 DFQATT and CDR2 SNEGSKA come from the germline V gene (reference sequence). The CDR3 loop reads CSAGQDYGYTF. CDR3 nucleotide sequence: TGCAGTGCAGGACAGGACTATGGCTACACCTTC.

The genes are TRBV2 and TRBJ2-1; TRBD2 matches at 9 bases. CDR1 is SNHLY and CDR2 is FYNNEI in the germline V gene. Trimming removed 7 bases from V and 3 bases from J; junction bases left unmatched: 4. The CDR3 covers 14 residues. In DNA, the CDR3 is TGTGCCAGCACCGTGACTAGCGGCTACAATGAGCAGTTCTTC. Encoded protein: CASTVTSGYNEQFF.

This clone appeared once. V is TRBV20-1 and J is TRBJ1-2; the match to TRBD1 covers 11 bases. Germline lookup yields CDR1 DFQATT and CDR2 SNEGSKA (reference sequence). Trimming at V came to 6 bases and at J to 10 bases, leaving 4 bases not matched to a gene. The length of the CDR3 is 11 residues. CDR3 nucleotide sequence: TGCAGTGCCCGGGACAGGGGGAACTACACCTTC. It yields the protein CSARDRGNYTF.

CDR3 nucleotides: TGTGCCTCCCGACTAGACCCAGCCAAAAACATTCAGTACTTC. The encoded protein is CASRLDPAKNIQYF. The chain carries TRBV30 and TRBJ2-4; possibly TRBD2 for D (6 bases). The ends were cut back, 7 bases at V and 0 bases at J, with 13 bases in the middle. There are 14 residues in the CDR3. The germline gives CDR1 GTSNPN, CDR2 SVGIG (reference sequence).

V usage is TRBV4-2 and J usage is TRBJ2-7, with D maybe TRBD2 (5 bases). V lost 0 bases and J 4 bases, leaving 16 bases between the germline ends. Germline V CDR1 and CDR2: LGHNA, YNFKEQ. This CDR3 has 16 residues. The CDR3 loop reads CASSQENSRGPYEQYF. CDR3 nucleotides: TGTGCCAGCAGCCAAGAAAACTCCCGAGGGCCATACGAGCAGTACTTC.

The count of this clone is one. The junction shows a germline mismatch at one end, possibly a read error. The rearrangement uses TRBV7-9 and TRBJ2-2; D is unclear. The CDR3 consists of 13 residues. Per germline, CDR1 SEHNR and CDR2 FQNEAQ (reference sequence). CDR3 residues: CSSTPPNTGELFF. The CDR3 DNA reads as TGTTCCAGCACCCCTCCGAACACCGGGGAGCTGTTTTTT.

In this sample, this clone turned up once. V and J are TRBV6-5 and TRBJ1-4; D is ambiguous. The germline gives CDR1 MNHEY, CDR2 SVGAGI. This CDR3 has 15 amino acids. Trimming stripped 8 bases from V and 8 bases from J, with 21 bases between. As DNA, the CDR3 is TGTGCCAGCTCCGCCGGGAGTTTAAAAGGGGAAAAACTGTTTTTT. Protein product: CASSAGSLKGEKLFF.

The chain uses TRBV9 and TRBJ2-1, with 7 positions matching TRBD2. CDR3 length: 14 residues. After removal of 4 bases from V and 10 bases from J, the junction contained 11 bases not matched to a gene. The germline V gene has CDR1 SGDLS and CDR2 YYNGEE. The CDR3 sequence is CASSSGLGTGEQFF. The CDR3 coding sequence is TGTGCCAGCAGCTCCGGACTAGGCACAGGAGAGCAGTTCTTC.

The rearrangement joins TRBV7-3 to TRBJ2-7; 8 bases fit TRBD2. The trim removed 4 bases at V and 6 bases at J, leaving 5 bases unmatched. There are 13 residues in the CDR3. CDR1 SGHTA and CDR2 FQGTGA come from the germline V gene. CDR3 coding DNA: TGTGCCAGCAGCTCCAGCGGGAGCGGCGAGCAGTACTTC. It yields the protein CASSSSGSGEQYF.

The rearrangement joins TRBV27 to TRBJ1-6, with 12 bases that match TRBD1. The CDR3 runs 16 residues. With V trimmed by 2 bases and J by 10 bases, 6 bases remained unmatched. Germline V lookup: CDR1 MNHEY, CDR2 SMNVEV (reference sequence). CDR3: CASSLETGQGASPLHF. CDR3 sequence (DNA): TGTGCCAGCAGTTTAGAAACGGGACAGGGGGCCTCACCCCTCCACTTT.

This chain uses TRBV7-9 with TRBJ2-5; D gene ambiguous. The CDR3 loop spans 12 amino acids. The germline V gene encodes CDR1 SEHNR and CDR2 FQNEAQ (reference sequence). With 3 bases removed from V and 5 bases from J, the gap between germline ends came to 7 bases. As DNA, the CDR3 is TGTGCCAGCAGCTTGCCGGAGGAGACCCAGTACTTC. It codes for CASSLPEETQYF. Looking up the rest from reference TRBV7-9 and TRBJ2-5 gives the full variable domain: DTGVSQNPRHKITKRGQNVTFRCDPISEHNRLYWYRQTLGQGPEFLTYFQNEAQLEKSRLLSDRFSAERPKGSFSTLEIQRTEQGDSAMYLCASSLPEETQYFGPGTRLLVL.

The V call is TRBV2, the J call TRBJ2-2; 9 bases are shared with TRBD1. CDR3 length: 16 amino acids. J lost 1 base, V lost 5 bases, and 5 bases had no gene match. Per germline, CDR1 SNHLY and CDR2 FYNNEI. CDR3 sequence (DNA): TGTGCCAGCAGTACCCCGGGACAGGGGAACACCGGGGAGCTGTTTTTT. It yields the protein CASSTPGQGNTGELFF.

The chain combines TRBV4-1 with TRBJ1-2; TRBD1 might be the D (6 bases). This CDR3 is 15 amino acids long. V was pared by 3 bases and J by 5 bases, with 16 bases between. Germline CDR1 is MGHRA and CDR2 is YSYEKL. The CDR3 bases are TGCGCCAGCAGCCACCCGGGACAAAGACGGTATGGCTACACCTTC. Its protein product is CASSHPGQRRYGYTF.

Only a few counts were recorded for this clone. V gene TRBV7-9 combines with J gene TRBJ1-4, with 8 bases identical to TRBD1. From germline, CDR1 is SEHNR and CDR2 FQNEAQ (reference sequence). J was trimmed by 8 bases and V by 6 bases; bases with no gene match: 8. This CDR3 spans 14 amino acids. CDR3 in DNA: TGTGCCAGCAGTCGACAGGGGATTGTGGAAAAACTGTTTTTT. This translates into CASSRQGIVEKLFF.

V usage is TRBV27 and J usage is TRBJ2-2, with D unclear. The CDR3 is made up of 13 amino acids. Trimming took 3 bases from V and 0 from J, leaving 2 bases between them. Germline-derived CDR1 and CDR2 are MNHEY and SMNVEV (reference sequence). The CDR3 nucleotides read TGTGCCAGCAGTTTCGCGAACACCGGGGAGCTGTTTTTT. Translating gives CASSFANTGELFF.